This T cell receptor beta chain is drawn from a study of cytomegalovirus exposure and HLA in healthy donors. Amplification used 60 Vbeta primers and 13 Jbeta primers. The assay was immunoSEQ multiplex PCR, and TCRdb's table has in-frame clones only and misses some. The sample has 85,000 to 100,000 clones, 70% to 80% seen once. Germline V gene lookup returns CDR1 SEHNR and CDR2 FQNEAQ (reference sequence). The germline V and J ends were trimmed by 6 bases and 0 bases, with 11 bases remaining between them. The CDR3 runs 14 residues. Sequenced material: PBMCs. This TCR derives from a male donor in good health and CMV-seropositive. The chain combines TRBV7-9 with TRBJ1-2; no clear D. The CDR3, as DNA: TGTGCCAGCAGTAAGGTCGGGTCTAACTATGGCTACACCTTC. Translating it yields CASSKVGSNYGYTF.